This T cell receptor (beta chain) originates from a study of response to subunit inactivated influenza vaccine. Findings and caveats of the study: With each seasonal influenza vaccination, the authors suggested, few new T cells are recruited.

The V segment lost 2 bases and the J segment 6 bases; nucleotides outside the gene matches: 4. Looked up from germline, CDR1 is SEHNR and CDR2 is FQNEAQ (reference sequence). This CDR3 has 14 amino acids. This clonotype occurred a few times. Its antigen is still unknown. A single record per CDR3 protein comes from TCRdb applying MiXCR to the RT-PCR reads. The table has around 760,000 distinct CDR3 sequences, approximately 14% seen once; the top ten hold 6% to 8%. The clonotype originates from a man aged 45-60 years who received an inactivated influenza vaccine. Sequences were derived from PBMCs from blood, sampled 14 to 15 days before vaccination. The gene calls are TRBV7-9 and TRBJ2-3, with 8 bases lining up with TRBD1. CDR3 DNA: TGTGCCAGCAGCTTACAGGGGGCGTCGGATACGCAGTATTTT. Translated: CASSLQGASDTQYF.